These 25 T cell receptor beta chains were sequenced from one sample in a study of CD4+ T cells in melanoma. The method was immunoSEQ multiplex PCR; TCRdb's version includes in-frame clones alone and lacks a portion of them. This table holds approximately 15,000 clones, roughly 88% found once. Material for sequencing was cells from a culture (not recorded whether cultured in vitro). The source of these receptors is a human donor with melanoma.

The CDR3 DNA is TGTGCCAGCAGCCAGGGTCCTTCCTCTGGAAACACCATATATTTT. Translated, it gives CASSQGPSSGNTIYF. The rearrangement uses TRBV6-1 and TRBJ1-3; possible D gene TRBD1, 5 bases. Looked up from germline, CDR1 is MNHNS and CDR2 is SASEGT. The ends were cut back, 6 bases at V and 0 bases at J, with 12 bases in the middle. This CDR3 is 15 amino acids long.

V is TRBV5-1 and J is TRBJ2-3; 11 nucleotides line up with TRBD2. Germline CDR1 SGHRS, CDR2 YFSETQ. Germline trimming cut 4 bases from V and 6 bases from J; bases unmatched to any gene: 4. The CDR3 runs to 14 residues. The CDR3 DNA follows: TGCGCCAGCAGCCCCGGACTAGCGGGTGATACGCAGTATTTT. This gives the protein CASSPGLAGDTQYF.

This rearrangement joins TRBV5-5 to TRBJ1-2; 8 bases map to TRBD1. The CDR3 length is 14 residues. V was pared by 2 bases and J by 8 bases, with 8 bases of the junction left unmatched. CDR1 and CDR2 from the germline V gene are SGHKS and YYEKEE (reference sequence). The CDR3 region is CASSLSGGAVGYTF. The CDR3 DNA reads as TGTGCCAGCAGCTTATCAGGGGGCGCGGTCGGCTACACCTTC.

The gene calls are TRBV7-2 and TRBJ1-1; D is undetermined. Germline values: CDR1 SGHTA, CDR2 FQGNSA. The CDR3 is made up of 14 amino acids. Trimming removed 1 base at V and 0 bases at J, with 6 bases between. The CDR3 region has the DNA TGTGCCAGCAGCTTAGTTAGCATGAACACTGAAGCTTTCTTT. Amino acid sequence: CASSLVSMNTEAFF.

The V call is TRBV2, the J call TRBJ1-1; D perhaps matches TRBD1 (5 bases). Trimming left V 3 bases short and J 10 bases short, with 12 bases between. The germline gives CDR1 SNHLY, CDR2 FYNNEI. The CDR3 extends over 12 amino acids. The CDR3 loop reads CASSDGGEGAFF. CDR3 bases: TGTGCCAGCAGTGACGGGGGAGAAGGAGCTTTCTTT.

The chain employs TRBV10-2 and TRBJ1-3, with TRBD1 as a possible D gene (6 bases). The CDR3 runs to 15 residues. V was cut by 7 bases and J by 1 base, with 14 bases left in between. The V gene's germline CDR1 is WSHSY and CDR2 SAAADI. The CDR3 is CASKGGKGSGNTIYF. The CDR3 DNA reads as TGCGCCAGCAAAGGGGGAAAGGGGTCTGGAAACACCATATATTTT.

The CDR3 coding sequence is TGTGCCAGCAAGGCCGTTGATAGCAATCAGCCCCAGCATTTT. Protein: CASKAVDSNQPQHF. The chain carries TRBV6-1 and TRBJ1-5; no definite D call. From germline, CDR1 is MNHNS and CDR2 SASEGT. Trimming shortened V by 7 bases and J by 0 bases, and 10 bases separated the two germline ends. The CDR3 has 14 amino acids.

The genes are TRBV6-5 and TRBJ2-1, with D possibly matching TRBD1 (6 bases). The germline gives CDR1 MNHEY, CDR2 SVGAGI. This CDR3 comprises 13 residues. Between the trimmed V and J ends, which lost 4 bases and 7 bases, there was a span of 11 bases. CDR3 amino acids: CASSWIRGNEQFF. The CDR3 nucleotides are TGTGCCAGCAGTTGGATCAGGGGTAATGAGCAGTTCTTC.

The J gene is TRBJ1-1, the V gene TRBV4-1, with D uncertain. The ends were cut back, 0 bases at V and 1 base at J, with 6 bases in the middle. This CDR3 region has 14 residues. The V gene's germline CDR1 is MGHRA and CDR2 YSYEKL. The CDR3 DNA sequence: TGCGCCAGCAGCCAAGAACGCACGAACACTGAAGCTTTCTTT. Translating it yields CASSQERTNTEAFF.

V is TRBV30 and J is TRBJ2-3; 9 positions agree with TRBD1. This CDR3 has 14 amino acids. Germline lookup yields CDR1 GTSNPN and CDR2 SVGIG (reference sequence). Trimming took 4 bases from V and 3 from J; bases not matched to a gene: 5. The CDR3 sequence is CAWNTGGETDTQYF. The CDR3 DNA sequence: TGTGCCTGGAACACAGGGGGCGAGACAGATACGCAGTATTTT.

The chain employs TRBV10-3 and TRBJ1-5; D is ambiguous. CDR1 ENHRY and CDR2 SYGVKD come from the germline V gene. The CDR3 loop spans 13 amino acids. V was clipped by 3 bases and J by 6 bases, with 9 bases between them. The CDR3 loop is CAISDESTQPQHF. The CDR3 DNA reads as TGTGCCATCAGTGATGAGTCGACTCAGCCCCAGCATTTT.

The chain is built from TRBV5-1 and TRBJ2-7, with D possibly being TRBD1 or TRBD2 (5 bases each). The V end was cut by 1 base, the J end by 6 bases, with 14 bases between. This CDR3 has 14 amino acids. The germline CDR1 and CDR2 sequences are SGHRS and YFSETQ. CDR3 nucleotide sequence: TGCGCCAGCAGCTTGTCCTTCGGGGCAGGCGAGCAGTACTTC. Translating it yields CASSLSFGAGEQYF.

The chain joins TRBV30 to TRBJ2-3; perhaps TRBD1 as D (6 bases). Germline values: CDR1 GTSNPN, CDR2 SVGIG (reference sequence). The germline V and J ends were trimmed by 7 bases and 3 bases, with 14 bases remaining between them. The CDR3 length is 13 residues. The CDR3 reads CALAWGQTDTQYF. Written as DNA, the CDR3 is TGTGCCTTGGCCTGGGGGCAGACAGATACGCAGTATTTT.

This chain joins TRBV11-2 and TRBJ2-7; 12 bases agree with TRBD2. V was pared by 6 bases and J by 2 bases, with 5 bases of the junction left unmatched. CDR1 is SGHAT, CDR2 FQNNGV, per germline. This CDR3 has 15 residues. The CDR3 DNA reads as TGTGCCAGCAGACACACTAGCGGGGGGCCCTACGAGCAGTACTTC. Its protein product is CASRHTSGGPYEQYF.

The gene calls are TRBV7-8 and TRBJ1-1; D gene ambiguous. V was pared by 5 bases and J by 2 bases, with 6 bases between. The CDR3 runs 12 residues. Germline CDR1 reads SGHVS; CDR2 reads FQNEAQ. The CDR3 sequence is CASSVLNTEAFF. CDR3 DNA sequence: TGTGCCAGCAGCGTCCTTAACACTGAAGCTTTCTTT.

V and J are TRBV6-1 and TRBJ2-7; TRBD1 matches at 8 bases. The CDR3 sequence is 15 residues long. V lost 3 bases to trimming and J lost 6 bases; unmatched junction nucleotides: 10. Per germline, CDR1 MNHNS and CDR2 SASEGT. The CDR3 coding sequence is TGTGCCAGCAGTGATGCTGGCCACAGGGGGACCGAGCAGTACTTC. As protein: CASSDAGHRGTEQYF.

J is TRBJ2-7 and V is TRBV11-2; D unresolved. In germline, CDR1 is SGHAT, CDR2 FQNNGV. The CDR3 is 15 residues long. Trimming left V 3 bases short and J 3 bases short, with 15 bases between. In DNA, the CDR3 is TGTGCCAGCAGCTTCCCTTCCGGGCGTATCTACGAGCAGTACTTC. It codes for CASSFPSGRIYEQYF.

V usage is TRBV10-3 and J usage is TRBJ1-1; D may be TRBD1 (6 bases). The V end lost 6 bases, the J end lost 4 bases, and 15 bases lay between the germline ends. The CDR3 spans 14 residues. Germline V lookup: CDR1 ENHRY, CDR2 SYGVKD. This CDR3 is CAISQAAGATEAFF. The CDR3 DNA sequence: TGTGCCATCAGCCAGGCGGCAGGGGCCACTGAAGCTTTCTTT.

The V and J genes are TRBV10-1 and TRBJ2-7; D unclear. Germline loops: CDR1 WNHNN, CDR2 SYGVQD (reference sequence). Trimming removed 2 bases from V and 4 bases from J, with 6 bases in between. The CDR3 totals 12 residues. The CDR3 nucleotides read TGCGCCAGCAGTGAGCCCGGGTACGAGCAGTACTTC. This encodes CASSEPGYEQYF.

V gene TRBV5-1 combines with J gene TRBJ2-1, with 12 bases lining up with TRBD2. Germline CDR1 reads SGHRS; CDR2 reads YFSETQ. With 2 bases clipped from V and 7 bases from J, the junction kept 13 bases outside the gene matches. The CDR3 contains 18 residues. The CDR3 DNA follows: TGCGCCAGCAGCTTATTCCCAATCACTAGCGGGGGGCTTAATGAGCAGTTCTTC. Its protein product is CASSLFPITSGGLNEQFF.

The V and J genes are TRBV7-9 and TRBJ2-2, with unresolved D. CDR3 length: 13 residues. The germline V gene encodes CDR1 SEHNR and CDR2 FQNEAQ (reference sequence). V was shortened by 2 bases and J by 4 bases, with 5 bases between the two germline ends. CDR3 sequence reads: CASSLWVTGELFF. The CDR3 DNA follows: TGTGCCAGCAGCTTATGGGTCACCGGGGAGCTGTTTTTT.

The chain is built from TRBV5-6 and TRBJ1-6; D ambiguous. Germline lookup yields CDR1 SGHDT and CDR2 YYEEEE. The CDR3 extends over 16 amino acids. Trimming removed 5 bases from V and 0 bases from J, with 12 bases in between. CDR3 in DNA: TGTGCCAGCAGTAACGGACCGCACTCCTATAATTCACCCCTCCACTTT. Translated, it gives CASSNGPHSYNSPLHF.

This clone has only one observation. This chain joins TRBV7-2 and TRBJ2-3; D is unclear. Germline loops: CDR1 SGHTA, CDR2 FQGNSA. The CDR3 has 13 amino acids. Trimming shortened V by 4 bases and J by 2 bases, and 7 bases separated the two germline ends. The chain's CDR3 is CASSSDPTDTQYF. In nucleotides, the CDR3 is TGTGCCAGCAGCTCCGACCCCACAGATACGCAGTATTTT.

The rearrangement joins TRBV5-4 to TRBJ2-5; maybe TRBD1 (7 bases). The V gene lost 0 bases and the J gene lost 4 bases, with 13 bases spanning the gap. CDR1 is SGHNT and CDR2 is YYREEE in the germline V gene (reference sequence). The CDR3 sequence is 15 residues long. CDR3 sequence (DNA): TGTGCCAGCAGCTTGGCCGGGGGACAGACAGAGACCCAGTACTTC. Translation: CASSLAGGQTETQYF. Together with reference TRBV5-4 and TRBJ2-5, the CDR3 gives the full variable domain: ETGVTQSPTHLIKTRGQQVTLRCSSQSGHNTVSWYQQALGQGPQFIFQYYREEENGRGNFPPRFSGLQFPNYSSELNVNALELDDSALYLCASSLAGGQTETQYFGPGTRLLVL.

V and J are TRBV11-3 and TRBJ2-7; D gene uncertain. Trimming pared 4 bases from V and 2 bases from J, leaving 18 bases between. The CDR3 extends over 16 amino acids. Germline CDR1 and CDR2: SGHNT and YENEEA. CDR3 region: CASSSLWIAKAYEQYF. In nucleotides, the CDR3 is TGTGCCAGCAGCTCCCTTTGGATTGCGAAGGCCTACGAGCAGTACTTC. Using reference TRBV11-3 and TRBJ2-7 for the parts outside the CDR3, the full variable domain is EAGVVQSPRYKIIEKKQPVAFWCNPISGHNTLYWYLQNLGQGPELLIRYENEEAVDDSQLPKDRFSAERLKGVDSTLKIQPAELGDSAVYLCASSSLWIAKAYEQYFGPGTRLTVT.